Below, 30 T cell receptor beta chains from the same sample are listed, as sequenced in a study of CD8 T cells in Susac syndrome. RNA was extracted with the RNeasy kit, and a quantity of roughly 0.45 to 1 ug was reverse transcribed using random hexamers. TCRdb reprocessed the immunoSEQ multiplex PCR reads via MiXCR and lists one record per CDR3 protein. The data hold some 160,000 distinct CDR3 sequences, with approximately 95% observed a single time. Specimen: CD4+ T cells from PBMCs. These receptors all come from a human donor with Susac syndrome.

The V call is TRBV20-1, the J call TRBJ1-2; D remains ambiguous. There are 11 residues in the CDR3. Per germline, CDR1 DFQATT and CDR2 SNEGSKA (reference sequence). Trimming took 1 base from V and 4 from J, leaving 4 bases between them. The CDR3, as DNA: TGCAGTGCTAGAGCAGGCTATGGCTACACCTTC. Protein product: CSARAGYGYTF.

The chain uses TRBV7-9 and TRBJ2-7; D uncertain. Germline-derived CDR1 and CDR2 are SEHNR and FQNEAQ (reference sequence). V lost 4 bases and J 4 bases, leaving 23 bases between the germline ends. CDR3 length: 17 amino acids. This CDR3 is CASSSDKSPQLLYEQYF. CDR3 nucleotide sequence: TGTGCCAGCAGCTCCGACAAGTCCCCTCAGCTTCTGTACGAGCAGTACTTC.

The gene calls are TRBV13 and TRBJ2-7; TRBD2 is a possible D gene (5 bases). Germline loops: CDR1 PRHDT, CDR2 FYEKMQ (reference sequence). The CDR3 runs to 13 residues. The V and J ends lost 0 bases and 9 bases respectively, with 12 bases between them. The CDR3 DNA is TGTGCCAGCAGCTTAGGGACTCCTGGGAGGCAGTACTTC. It yields the protein CASSLGTPGRQYF. Variable domain in full (rest from reference TRBV13 and TRBJ2-7): AAGVIQSPRHLIKEKRETATLKCYPIPRHDTVYWYQQGPGQDPQFLISFYEKMQSDKGSIPDRFSAQQFSDYHSELNMSSLELGDSALYFCASSLGTPGRQYFGPGTRLTVT.

J is TRBJ1-5 and V is TRBV5-1; D is possibly TRBD1 (6 bases). Trimming took 0 bases from V and 0 from J, leaving 7 bases between them. Germline V gene sequence: CDR1 SGHRS, CDR2 YFSETQ. There are 15 residues in the CDR3. In DNA form, the CDR3 reads TGCGCCAGCAGCTTGGGGACAGCTAGCAATCAGCCCCAGCATTTT. This codes for CASSLGTASNQPQHF. The whole variable domain, remainder taken from reference TRBV5-1 and TRBJ1-5, is KAGVTQTPRYLIKTRGQQVTLSCSPISGHRSVSWYQQTPGQGLQFLFEYFSETQRNKGNFPGRFSGRQFSNSRSEMNVSTLELGDSALYLCASSLGTASNQPQHFGDGTRLSIL.

J is TRBJ2-2 and V is TRBV5-1; 9 bases line up with TRBD1. Germline loops: CDR1 SGHRS, CDR2 YFSETQ. V gave up 8 bases and J gave up 3 bases; unmatched junction bases: 5. The CDR3 runs 14 residues. The DNA for the CDR3 is TGCGCCAGTGAAAGGGACAGGGACACCGGGGAGCTGTTTTTT. Its protein product is CASERDRDTGELFF.

This clonotype has only one observation. CDR3 loop: CASSRGTGAWNTEAFF. DNA for the CDR3: TGTGCCAGCAGCCGCGGGACAGGAGCCTGGAACACTGAAGCTTTCTTT. V and J are TRBV5-4 and TRBJ1-1; TRBD1 matches 8 bases. Germline assignment: CDR1 SGHNT and CDR2 YYREEE (reference sequence). The CDR3 is made up of 16 amino acids. Trimming took 4 bases from V and 1 from J; bases not matched to a gene: 9.

The CDR3 here is CSATGQVYGYTF. CDR3 nucleotide sequence: TGCAGTGCGACGGGACAGGTCTATGGCTACACCTTC. The V call is TRBV20-1, the J call TRBJ1-2, with 8 bases that match TRBD1. The CDR3 totals 12 residues. Unmatched junction bases numbered 4, after V lost 6 bases and J lost 4 bases. Germline values: CDR1 DFQATT, CDR2 SNEGSKA (reference sequence).

The rearrangement uses TRBV7-9 and TRBJ1-5, with D unclear. V was shortened by 4 bases and J by 2 bases, with 18 bases between the two germline ends. The germline gives CDR1 SEHNR, CDR2 FQNEAQ (reference sequence). The CDR3 is 17 residues long. CDR3 bases: TGTGCCAGCAGCTCCCATAGGTACGGGGTTCGCAATCAGCCCCAGCATTTT. It is translated as CASSSHRYGVRNQPQHF.

The chain uses TRBV3-1 and TRBJ2-3; possibly TRBD2 for D (6 bases). V was clipped by 4 bases and J by 14 bases, with 16 bases between them. Germline V gene sequence: CDR1 LGHDT, CDR2 YNNKEL (reference sequence). This CDR3 is 12 amino acids long. CDR3 sequence reads: CASSPMEGPRYF. CDR3 nucleotide sequence: TGTGCCAGCAGCCCTATGGAGGGCCCACGGTATTTT.

The CDR3 reads CASSRRQGGPSGYTF. CDR3 DNA sequence: TGTGCCAGCAGTCGCCGACAGGGGGGTCCTTCTGGCTACACCTTC. This chain joins TRBV6-5 and TRBJ1-2, with 9 positions matching TRBD1. V was pared by 5 bases and J by 7 bases, with 11 bases of the junction left unmatched. Germline V gene sequence: CDR1 MNHEY, CDR2 SVGAGI. This CDR3 region has 15 residues.

The chain carries TRBV12-3 or TRBV12-4 and TRBJ2-5, with D possibly matching TRBD1 (6 bases). Trimming pared 6 bases from V and 4 bases from J, leaving 12 bases between. The CDR3 is made up of 13 amino acids. This CDR3 reads CASSIRGRETQYF. For the CDR3, the DNA is TGTGCCAGCAGCATCAGGGGCCGAGAGACCCAGTACTTC.

This chain connects TRBV7-9 to TRBJ2-5, with 8 bases identical to TRBD1. The CDR3 is 16 residues long. Per the germline V gene, CDR1 is SEHNR and CDR2 is FQNEAQ (reference sequence). V gave up 2 bases and J gave up 3 bases; unmatched junction bases: 8. The CDR3: CASSLYGTGREETQYF. CDR3 in DNA: TGTGCCAGCAGCTTATATGGGACAGGTCGAGAAGAGACCCAGTACTTC.

The rearrangement uses TRBV9 and TRBJ2-1, with D maybe TRBD2 (5 bases). The ends were cut back, 4 bases at V and 10 bases at J, with 21 bases in the middle. Germline lookup yields CDR1 SGDLS and CDR2 YYNGEE. The CDR3 totals 15 residues. The CDR3 is CASSLTAPGLQEQFF. As DNA, the CDR3 is TGTGCCAGCAGCCTCACCGCGCCAGGACTGCAAGAGCAGTTCTTC.

The chain recombines TRBV7-3 with TRBJ2-5; TRBD1 is a possible D gene (6 bases). The CDR3 is made up of 14 amino acids. Germline V lookup: CDR1 SGHTA, CDR2 FQGTGA. V gave up 5 bases and J gave up 5 bases, with 15 bases separating them. This CDR3 reads CASSAFGQGETQYF. The CDR3 region has the DNA TGTGCCAGCAGCGCCTTTGGTCAGGGGGAGACCCAGTACTTC. Variable domain in full (rest from reference TRBV7-3 and TRBJ2-5): GAGVSQTPSNKVTEKGKYVELRCDPISGHTALYWYRQSLGQGPEFLIYFQGTGAADDSGLPNDRFFAVRPEGSVSTLKIQRTERGDSAVYLCASSAFGQGETQYFGPGTRLLVL.

The genes are TRBV28 and TRBJ2-7, with D possibly TRBD2 on 6 matching bases. The V gene's germline CDR1 is MDHEN and CDR2 SYDVKM. The V end lost 8 bases, the J end lost 4 bases, and 15 bases lay between the germline ends. The CDR3 runs 13 residues. The CDR3 loop is CASALGGPYEQYF. CDR3 bases: TGTGCCAGCGCTCTCGGGGGTCCATACGAGCAGTACTTC.

The J gene is TRBJ2-3, the V gene TRBV5-4; no clear D gene. The CDR3 spans 13 residues. Germline V lookup: CDR1 SGHNT, CDR2 YYREEE (reference sequence). V gave up 6 bases and J gave up 3 bases, with 11 bases separating them. The CDR3 here is CASTSADTDTQYF. In DNA, the CDR3 is TGTGCCAGCACCTCAGCCGATACAGATACGCAGTATTTT.

This chain uses TRBV20-1 with TRBJ2-5; D possibly corresponds to TRBD2 (6 bases). CDR3 length: 14 amino acids. V shed 6 bases and J shed 6 bases, with 20 bases lying between them. Germline V gene lookup returns CDR1 DFQATT and CDR2 SNEGSKA (reference sequence). The DNA for the CDR3 is TGCAGTGCGTCCATGGGGGGTCCGGGGAAGACCCAGTACTTC. Translating gives CSASMGGPGKTQYF.

The J gene is TRBJ1-4, the V gene TRBV4-2; D gene ambiguous. The CDR3 loop spans 16 amino acids. V gave up 0 bases and J gave up 0 bases, with 8 bases separating them. Germline V gene data show CDR1 as LGHNA and CDR2 as YNFKEQ. CDR3 nucleotide sequence: TGTGCCAGCAGCCAAGACGCGGCAGCAACTAATGAAAAACTGTTTTTT. Translating gives CASSQDAAATNEKLFF.

The chain has TRBV20-1 and TRBJ1-4; D not resolved. V shed 5 bases and J shed 5 bases, with 12 bases lying between them. CDR1 is DFQATT and CDR2 is SNEGSKA in the germline V gene (reference sequence). The CDR3 is 13 amino acids. Here the CDR3 reads CSALRATNEKLFF. The DNA for the CDR3 is TGCAGTGCTCTCCGGGCCACAAATGAAAAACTGTTTTTT.

The CDR3 DNA sequence: TGTGCCAGCAGTTACCGACAGTCCTACGAGCAGTACTTC. Translated: CASSYRQSYEQYF. V is TRBV6-5 and J is TRBJ2-7, with D tentatively TRBD1 (5 bases). The V end lost 2 bases, the J end lost 1 base, and 6 bases lay between the germline ends. This CDR3 has 13 amino acids. Germline V CDR1 and CDR2: MNHEY, SVGAGI.

The chain carries TRBV20-1 and TRBJ1-6; D is uncertain. The CDR3 is made up of 15 amino acids. The germline V and J ends were trimmed by 1 base and 2 bases, with 9 bases remaining between them. In germline, CDR1 is DFQATT, CDR2 SNEGSKA (reference sequence). The CDR3: CSARVGSTYNSPLHF. CDR3 bases: TGCAGTGCTAGAGTAGGCAGCACCTATAATTCACCCCTCCACTTT.

The genes are TRBV18 and TRBJ2-1, with 8 bases that match TRBD2. From germline, CDR1 is KGHSH and CDR2 LQKENI. The CDR3 has 16 amino acids. The ends lost 6 bases at V and 3 bases at J; junction bases unmatched: 10. CDR3 in amino acids: CASSQSGGRNYNEQFF. DNA for the CDR3: TGTGCCAGCTCCCAGAGCGGGGGAAGAAACTACAATGAGCAGTTCTTC.

V gene TRBV24-1 combines with J gene TRBJ2-1; 9 nucleotides align to TRBD2. This CDR3 is 16 amino acids long. CDR1 is KGHDR and CDR2 is SFDVKD in the germline V gene. Trimming took 4 bases from V and 6 from J; bases not matched to a gene: 9. The CDR3 here is CATSDPAGGPPNEQFF. The CDR3 DNA reads TGTGCCACCAGTGACCCCGCGGGGGGGCCTCCCAATGAGCAGTTCTTC.

This chain uses TRBV5-1 with TRBJ2-3, with 11 positions matching TRBD2. The J segment lost 5 bases and the V segment lost 0 bases, leaving 8 bases of the junction unmatched. The CDR3 length is 17 residues. CDR1 and CDR2 from the germline V gene are SGHRS and YFSETQ. The CDR3: CASSLGSTSGGGDTQYF. The CDR3 DNA follows: TGCGCCAGCAGCTTGGGGTCCACTAGCGGGGGAGGAGATACGCAGTATTTT.

V usage is TRBV27 and J usage is TRBJ1-1; D gene ambiguous. This CDR3 has 13 amino acids. Germline V gene data show CDR1 as MNHEY and CDR2 as SMNVEV (reference sequence). Between the trimmed V and J ends, which lost 5 bases and 0 bases, there was a span of 7 bases. CDR3 sequence: CASSPLMNTEAFF. Here the CDR3 DNA reads TGTGCCAGCAGTCCACTCATGAACACTGAAGCTTTCTTT.

This chain links TRBV4-2 with TRBJ2-1; 9 nucleotides match TRBD2. V trimming: 4 bases; J trimming: 3 bases; junction bases outside the gene matches: 13. The germline gives CDR1 LGHNA, CDR2 YNFKEQ. The length of the CDR3 is 18 residues. CDR3 DNA: TGTGCCAGCAGCCTATCCCCAGCGACTAGCGGCAACTACAATGAGCAGTTCTTC. Translating gives CASSLSPATSGNYNEQFF.

This clonotype was found once. The V call is TRBV12-3 or TRBV12-4, the J call TRBJ1-2, with D perhaps TRBD1 (5 bases). Trimming left V 4 bases short and J 1 base short, with 10 bases between. This CDR3 region has 14 residues. The CDR3 nucleotides are TGTGCCAGCAGTTACGGCAGGGTTAACTATGGCTACACCTTC. Protein product: CASSYGRVNYGYTF.

The chain uses TRBV20-1 and TRBJ2-5; no reliable D call. V lost 6 bases, J lost 4 bases, and 9 bases lay in between. Germline CDR1 reads DFQATT; CDR2 reads SNEGSKA (reference sequence). The CDR3 totals 11 residues. In DNA form, the CDR3 reads TGCAGTGCCCCAGAGCGAGAGACCCAGTACTTC. The encoded protein is CSAPERETQYF.

V is TRBV24-1 and J is TRBJ2-1; D is unresolved. The CDR3 runs 12 residues. V was pared by 6 bases and J by 8 bases, with 10 bases between. CDR1 and CDR2 from the germline V gene are KGHDR and SFDVKD. The CDR3 spells CATSSSRDEQFF. The DNA of the CDR3 is TGTGCCACCAGTAGTAGTCGGGATGAGCAGTTCTTC.

V gene TRBV5-1 combines with J gene TRBJ2-7, with D perhaps being TRBD1 or TRBD2 (5 bases each). Per germline, CDR1 SGHRS and CDR2 YFSETQ. V lost 4 bases to trimming and J lost 9 bases, with 17 bases between them. The CDR3 totals 13 residues. Here the CDR3 reads CASSPRDAGGQYF. The CDR3 DNA reads as TGCGCCAGCAGCCCGAGGGACGCCGGAGGGCAGTACTTC.